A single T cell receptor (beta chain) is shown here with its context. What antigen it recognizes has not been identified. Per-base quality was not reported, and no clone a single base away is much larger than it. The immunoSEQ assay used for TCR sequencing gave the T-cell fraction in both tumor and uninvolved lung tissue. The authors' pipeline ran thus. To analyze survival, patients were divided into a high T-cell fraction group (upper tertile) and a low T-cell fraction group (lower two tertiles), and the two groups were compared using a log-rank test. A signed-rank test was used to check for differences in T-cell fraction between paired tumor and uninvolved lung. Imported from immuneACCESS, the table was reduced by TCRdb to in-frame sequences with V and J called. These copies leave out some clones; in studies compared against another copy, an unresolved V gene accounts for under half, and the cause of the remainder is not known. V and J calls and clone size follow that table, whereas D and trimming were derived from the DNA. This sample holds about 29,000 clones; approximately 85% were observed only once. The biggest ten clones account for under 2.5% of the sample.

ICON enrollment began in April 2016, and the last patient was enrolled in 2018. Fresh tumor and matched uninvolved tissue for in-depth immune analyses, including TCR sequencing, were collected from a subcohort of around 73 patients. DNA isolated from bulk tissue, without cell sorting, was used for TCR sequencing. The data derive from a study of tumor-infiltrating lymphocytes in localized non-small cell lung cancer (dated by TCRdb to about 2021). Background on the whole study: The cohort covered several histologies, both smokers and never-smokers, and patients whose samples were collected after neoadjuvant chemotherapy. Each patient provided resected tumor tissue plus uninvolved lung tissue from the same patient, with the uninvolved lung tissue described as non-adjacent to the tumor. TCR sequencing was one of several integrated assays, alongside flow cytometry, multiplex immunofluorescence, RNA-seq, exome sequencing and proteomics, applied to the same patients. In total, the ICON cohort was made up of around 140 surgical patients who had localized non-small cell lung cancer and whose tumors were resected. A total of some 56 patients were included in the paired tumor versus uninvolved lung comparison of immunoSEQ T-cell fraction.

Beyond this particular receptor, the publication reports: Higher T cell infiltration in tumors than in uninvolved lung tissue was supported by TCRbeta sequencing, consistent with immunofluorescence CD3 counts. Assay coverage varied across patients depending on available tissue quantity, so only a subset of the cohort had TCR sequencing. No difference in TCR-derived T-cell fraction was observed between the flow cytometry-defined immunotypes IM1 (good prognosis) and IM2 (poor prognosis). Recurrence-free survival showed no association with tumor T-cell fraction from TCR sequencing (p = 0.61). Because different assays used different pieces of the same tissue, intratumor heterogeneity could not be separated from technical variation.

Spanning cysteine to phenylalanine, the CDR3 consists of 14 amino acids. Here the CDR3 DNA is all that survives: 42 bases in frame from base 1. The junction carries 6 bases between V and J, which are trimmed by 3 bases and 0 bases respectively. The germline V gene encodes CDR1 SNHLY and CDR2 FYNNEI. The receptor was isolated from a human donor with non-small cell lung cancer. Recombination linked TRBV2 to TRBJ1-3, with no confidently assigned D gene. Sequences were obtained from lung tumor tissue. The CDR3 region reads CASSDRHSGNTIYF. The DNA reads TGTGCCAGCAGTGACAGACACTCTGGAAACACCATATATTTT. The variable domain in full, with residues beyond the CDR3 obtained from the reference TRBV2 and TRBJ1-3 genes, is EPEVTQTPSHQVTQMGQEVILRCVPISNHLYFYWYRQILGQKVEFLVSFYNNEISEKSEIFDDQFSVERPDGSNFTLKIRSTKLEDSAMYFCASSDRHSGNTIYFGEGSWLTVV.